This note documents a single T cell receptor (beta chain) sequence. The antigen is unknown. This sample is part of a study of T-cell memory formation after mild COVID-19. Study information: The TCR clusters were mostly specific to one donor.

The study's findings and limits: Pre-infection memory held some responding clones, suggesting pre-existing cross-reactive T cells responded. CD4+ contracting clones were found mainly in CM and EM, and CD8+ ones in EMRA.

The CDR3 has 13 amino acids. V gave up 0 bases and J gave up 4 bases, with 6 bases separating them. Germline V CDR1 and CDR2: MNHEY, SVGAGI. TCR alpha and TCR beta cDNA libraries carrying sample barcodes and UMIs were produced by 5'RACE using constant-segment primers. TCRdb called the 5' RACE reads again in MiXCR, with one record for every CDR3 protein. The profile covers roughly 200,000 distinct CDR3 sequences, with 16% appearing a single time and about 1.9% taken by the ten largest. The sequenced sample was PBMCs or a T cell subset sorted from them (not recorded which). The chain has TRBV6-5 and TRBJ1-1, with D unclear. This TCR was sampled from an adult woman who had mild COVID-19 (a few samples of this study predate the infection). Cell type and time point are not known. The CDR3 protein is CASSYSPGTEAFF. The CDR3 DNA reads as TGTGCCAGCAGTTACTCCCCGGGCACTGAAGCTTTCTTT.